What follows describes a single T cell receptor beta chain. What antigen it recognizes has not been identified. No much larger clone is present one base from it, and per-base qualities are unavailable. This entry comes from a study of cytotoxic CD8 clonotypes in ibrutinib-treated CLL (dated by TCRdb to the early 2020s). About the full investigation: The cohort was composed of 10 to 11 relapsed/refractory and about 16 treatment-naive patients; IGHV unmutated status was identified in about 17 patients. Partial responses were observed in some 24 patients and complete responses in 2; after a median follow-up of roughly 72 months, remission was maintained in around 14 patients and progression was observed in roughly 12. Samples at response were collected after a median of roughly 13 months of treatment, with a range of roughly 6 to 40 months. On average, each sample had a few hundred thousand productive templates and under 95,000 productive rearrangements. Of the 90 or so participants in the trial, approximately 25 had longitudinal samples available. Cryopreserved peripheral blood mononuclear cells were obtained prior to treatment, at the time of response, and at either disease progression or sustained remission. Patients were still on ibrutinib when every remission and progressive disease sample was collected.

Explained via the paper, the time point label denotes: approximately 11 months on ibrutinib. For TCR beta library preparation, approximately 2 micrograms of genomic DNA were extracted from the cryopreserved PBMCs. High-throughput TCR beta sequencing was performed on longitudinal blood samples from CLL patients receiving ibrutinib monotherapy. Patients were enrolled in a phase 2 open-label single-center ibrutinib monotherapy trial. The goal of deep resolution MiSeq sequencing was a depth between 1 in 1 million and 1 in 200,000 T cells, and coverage averaged 10x per clonotype. The immunoSEQ hsTCRB Kit was used to generate TCR beta libraries. Turning to the authors' computational methods: ImmunoSEQ Data Assistant and ImmunoSEQ Analyzer were used for data analysis, and V, D and J genes were assigned according to IMGT definitions. Clonality, with values ranging from 0 to 1, was calculated as one minus the normalized Shannon entropy of productive rearrangement frequencies. Public clonotype analysis was restricted to overrepresented clonotypes comprising at least 0.05% of each patient's repertoire. Around 14 repertoires from age-matched healthy donors, obtained from immuneACCESS, served as clonality controls. The immuneACCESS repertoire file appears here via TCRdb, limited to in-frame rearrangements. These files lack a portion of the clones; in checked studies, under half of the deficit traces to unresolved V genes, and the cause of the others is not known. For V, J and clone size, that table is used; D and trimming come from the DNA. Present in this sample are some 200,000 clones, more than 65% of which were seen just once. Together, the top ten hold 5.9% of the sample.

The germline V gene specifies MGHRA as CDR1 and YSYEKL as CDR2. V sheds 8 bases and J sheds 4 bases, leaving 8 bases between their ends. The CDR3, from cysteine to phenylalanine, totals 11 residues. Kept here is only the CDR3 DNA, which spans 33 bases and is read in frame from base 1. The investigation overall reported the following: Public clonotypes were rare and either contracted or stayed stable during treatment, and the rise in clonality at ibrutinib response reflected the expansion of private clonotypes. Baseline clonality was found to be higher than that of age-matched healthy donors and was strongly correlated with circulating CD8+ T-cell counts. Sustained-remission and progressing patients did not have matched sampling times, and lymph node repertoires were not examined. Clonality increased at ibrutinib response, stayed stable in sustained remission, and fell back toward baseline at progression.

This sequence was found in a human donor with chronic lymphocytic leukemia. The sequenced sample was PBMCs, obtained after 12 months of ibrutinib treatment. The sequence is built from TRBV4-1 and TRBJ1-1; the D gene remains uncertain. The CDR3 region reads CASVHGTEAFF. DNA sequence: TGCGCCAGCGTACACGGCACTGAAGCTTTCTTT.